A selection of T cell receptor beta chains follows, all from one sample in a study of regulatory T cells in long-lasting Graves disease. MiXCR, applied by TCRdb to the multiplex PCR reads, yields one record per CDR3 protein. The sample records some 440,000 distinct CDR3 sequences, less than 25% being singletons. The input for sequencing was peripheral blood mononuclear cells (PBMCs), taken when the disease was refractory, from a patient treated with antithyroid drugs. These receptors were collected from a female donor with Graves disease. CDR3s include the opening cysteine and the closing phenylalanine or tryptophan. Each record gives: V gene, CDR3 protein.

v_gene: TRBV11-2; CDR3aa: CASNQDSSYEETQYF
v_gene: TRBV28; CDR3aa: CASSSPNTEAFF
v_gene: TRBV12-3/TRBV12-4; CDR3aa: CASRGTGTEDNEQFF
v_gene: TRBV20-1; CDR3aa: CSANPPASGYTF
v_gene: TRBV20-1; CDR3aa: CSARVEGTYEQYF
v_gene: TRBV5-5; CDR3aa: CASSQVQGAGQTQHF
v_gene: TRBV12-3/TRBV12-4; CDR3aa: CASSPGTEISPLHF
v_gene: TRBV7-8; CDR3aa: CASSLAEEQYF
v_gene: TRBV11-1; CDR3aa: CASSQESGQYF
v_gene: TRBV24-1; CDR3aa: CATSDSAGIYYNEQFF
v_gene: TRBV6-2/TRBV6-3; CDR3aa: CASSYRGRIGEQYF
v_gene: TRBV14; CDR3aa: CASSQLDSAYGYTF
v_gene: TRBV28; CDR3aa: CASSSHETGRYEQYF
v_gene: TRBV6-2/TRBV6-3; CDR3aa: CASSYSSEQYF
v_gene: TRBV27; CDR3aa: CASSRRTSGRRHEQYF
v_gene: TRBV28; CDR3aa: CASSNNRASYGYTF
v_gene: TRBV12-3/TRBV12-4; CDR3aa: CASSFTPGLAGVNEQYF
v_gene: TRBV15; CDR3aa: CATSRWGTITPGANVLTF
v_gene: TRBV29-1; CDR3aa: CSVPSVMPYNEQFF
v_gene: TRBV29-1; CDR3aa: CSVRQGASNQPRHF
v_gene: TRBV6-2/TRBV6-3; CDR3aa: CASRLDPSKNIQYF
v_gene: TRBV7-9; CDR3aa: CASSLTTSGRYYEQYF
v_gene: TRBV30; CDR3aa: CAWVSSSYEQYF
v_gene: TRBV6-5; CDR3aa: CASSYSSTNTETQYF
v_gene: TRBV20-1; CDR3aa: CSASFPVQYF
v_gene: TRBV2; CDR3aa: CASSDLFGGGTQYF
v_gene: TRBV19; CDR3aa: CASSGGLAYIYEQYF
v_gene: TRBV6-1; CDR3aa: CASSDLGQEGRNIQYF
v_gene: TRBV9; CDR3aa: CASSEGTGKTEAFF
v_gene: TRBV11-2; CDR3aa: CASSSTRGRRGYEQYF
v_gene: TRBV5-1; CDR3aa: CASSLDGQANYGYTF
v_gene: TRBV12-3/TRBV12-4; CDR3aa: CASRRQGNDPEAFF
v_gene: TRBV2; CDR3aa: CASSGGRRPQHF
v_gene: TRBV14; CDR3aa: CASRDSAVYTDTQYF
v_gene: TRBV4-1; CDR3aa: CASSRVLGAETQYF
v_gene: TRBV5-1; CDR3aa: CASSLAVVGSRNEQFF
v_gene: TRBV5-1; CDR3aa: CASRGGAGVLENIQYF
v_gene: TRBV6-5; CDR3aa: CASSSSDRVDQPQHF
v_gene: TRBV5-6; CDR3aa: CASSPLLDPGTYEQYF
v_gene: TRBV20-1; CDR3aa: CSATITRGVYEQYF
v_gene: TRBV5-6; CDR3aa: CASSLAGRASFLYF
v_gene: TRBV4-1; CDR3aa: CASSQGDTYEQYF
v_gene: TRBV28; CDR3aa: CASGPGQIDAEAFF
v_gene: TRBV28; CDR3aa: CASSSRTGVAYNEQFF
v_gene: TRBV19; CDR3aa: CASRNPDSMVKKTQYF
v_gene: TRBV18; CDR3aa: CASSPRQGARDTEAFF
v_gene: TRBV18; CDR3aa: CASSPPVSGNTGELFF
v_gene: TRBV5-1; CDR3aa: CASSSYSGSGNTIYF
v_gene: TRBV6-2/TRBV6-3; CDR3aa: CASSYPQENSPLHF
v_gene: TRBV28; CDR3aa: CASSLFGPRASAGYEQYF
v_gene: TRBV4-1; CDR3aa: CASSHGDRRSIENIQYF
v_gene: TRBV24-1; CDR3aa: CATSDYWANTGELFF
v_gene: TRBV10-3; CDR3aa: CAISGGNPYEQYF
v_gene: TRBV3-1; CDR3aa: CVSSRGQGLNTGELFF
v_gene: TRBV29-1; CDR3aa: CSVAPQRNMNTEAFF
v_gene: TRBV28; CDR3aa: CASSNGRGTEAFF
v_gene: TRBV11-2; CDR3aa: CASSSTQGGGLHEQYF
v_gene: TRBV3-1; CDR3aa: CASSQDRGEAFF
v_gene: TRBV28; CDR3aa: CASSPTWGDLNTEAFF
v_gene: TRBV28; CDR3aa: CASTPQGEETQYF